A single T cell receptor beta chain is shown here with its context. These data come from a study of blood T cell repertoires in COVID-19. In the study overall: The United States, Italy and Spain provided the acute and convalescent COVID-19 samples. T cells, B-cell-depleted T cells, or PBMCs provided the cDNA or gDNA that served as material.

Original handling: Estimated nucleated cell counts came from reference gene primer amplification. Repertoires were generated with immunoSEQ multiplex PCR, while TCRdb's copy carries only in-frame clones and drops some. That table furnishes V, J and clone size, whereas the DNA furnished D and trimming. The profile covers some 150,000 clones, with around nine tenths appearing a single time and 1.5% to 2% taken by the ten largest. Germline V CDR1 and CDR2: MGHRA, YSYEKL. This CDR3 contains 15 residues. The junction had 4 bases not matched to a gene; V was cut back by 3 bases and J by 5 bases. The sequence derives from a human donor in a cohort sampled during active COVID-19. Specimen: peripheral blood. The V gene is TRBV4-1, the J gene TRBJ2-5; 12 nucleotides align to TRBD2. Here the CDR3 reads CASSQLAGGRETQYF. The DNA for the CDR3 is TGCGCCAGCAGCCAGCTAGCGGGGGGGCGCGAGACCCAGTACTTC.